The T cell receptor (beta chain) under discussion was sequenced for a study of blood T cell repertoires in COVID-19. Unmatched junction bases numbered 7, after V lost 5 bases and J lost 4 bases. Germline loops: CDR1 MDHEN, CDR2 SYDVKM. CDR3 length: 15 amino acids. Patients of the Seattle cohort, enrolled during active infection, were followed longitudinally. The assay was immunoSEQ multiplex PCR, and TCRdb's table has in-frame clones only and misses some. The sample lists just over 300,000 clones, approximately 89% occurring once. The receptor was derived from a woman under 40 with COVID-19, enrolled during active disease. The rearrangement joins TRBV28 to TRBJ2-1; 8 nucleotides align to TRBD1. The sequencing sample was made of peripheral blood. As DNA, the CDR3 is TGTGCCAGCAGTGCTAGGACAGGGACGTACAATGAGCAGTTCTTC. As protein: CASSARTGTYNEQFF.